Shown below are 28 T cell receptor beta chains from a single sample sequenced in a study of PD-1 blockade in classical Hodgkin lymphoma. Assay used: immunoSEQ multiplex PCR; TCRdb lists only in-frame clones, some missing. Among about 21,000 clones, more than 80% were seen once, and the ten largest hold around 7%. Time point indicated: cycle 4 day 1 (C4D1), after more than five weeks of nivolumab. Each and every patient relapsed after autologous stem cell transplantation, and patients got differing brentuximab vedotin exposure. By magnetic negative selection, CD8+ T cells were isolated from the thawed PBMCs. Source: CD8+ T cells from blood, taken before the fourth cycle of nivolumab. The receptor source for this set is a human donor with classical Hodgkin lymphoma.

The CDR3 sequence is CASSYRRDTLSYEQYF. In DNA, the CDR3 is TGTGCCAGCAGTTACCGCCGGGACACTCTCTCCTACGAGCAGTACTTC. The chain couples TRBV6-6 to TRBJ2-7; perhaps TRBD1 as D (6 bases). The CDR3 runs 16 residues. V dropped 2 bases and J dropped 0 bases, with 14 bases sitting between them. Looked up from germline, CDR1 is MNHNY and CDR2 is SVGAGI (reference sequence).

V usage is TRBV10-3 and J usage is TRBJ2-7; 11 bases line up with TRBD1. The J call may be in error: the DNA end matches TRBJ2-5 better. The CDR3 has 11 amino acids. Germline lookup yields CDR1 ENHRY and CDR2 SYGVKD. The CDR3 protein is CAGDRGGTQYF. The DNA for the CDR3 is TGTGCCGGGGACAGGGGGGGGACCCAGTACTTC.

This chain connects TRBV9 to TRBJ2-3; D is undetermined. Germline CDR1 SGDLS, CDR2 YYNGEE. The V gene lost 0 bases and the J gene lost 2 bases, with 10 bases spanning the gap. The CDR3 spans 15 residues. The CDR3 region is CASSVAALHTDTQYF. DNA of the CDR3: TGTGCCAGCAGCGTAGCCGCCCTCCACACAGATACGCAGTATTTT. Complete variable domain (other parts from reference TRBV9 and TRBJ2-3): DSGVTQTPKHLITATGQRVTLRCSPRSGDLSVYWYQQSLDQGLQFLIQYYNGEERAKGNILERFSAQQFPDLHSELNLSSLELGDSALYFCASSVAALHTDTQYFGPGTRLTVL.

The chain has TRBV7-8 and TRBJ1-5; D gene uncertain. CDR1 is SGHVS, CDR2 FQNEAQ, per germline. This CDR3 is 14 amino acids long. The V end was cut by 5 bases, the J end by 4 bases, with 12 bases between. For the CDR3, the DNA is TGTGCCAGCAGCCCGAGGGAGGGAAATCAGCCCCAGCATTTT. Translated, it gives CASSPREGNQPQHF.

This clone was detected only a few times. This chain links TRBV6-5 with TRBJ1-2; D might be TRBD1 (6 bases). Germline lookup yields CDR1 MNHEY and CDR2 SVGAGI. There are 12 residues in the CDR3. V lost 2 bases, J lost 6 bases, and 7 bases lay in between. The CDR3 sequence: CASSYGGHGYTF. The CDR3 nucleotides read TGTGCCAGCAGTTACGGGGGCCATGGCTACACCTTC.

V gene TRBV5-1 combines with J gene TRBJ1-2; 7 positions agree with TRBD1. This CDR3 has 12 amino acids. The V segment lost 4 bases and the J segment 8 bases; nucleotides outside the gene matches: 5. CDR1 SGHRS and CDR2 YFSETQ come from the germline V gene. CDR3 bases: TGCGCCAGCAGCATCGGGACAGAAGGCTACACCTTC. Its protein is CASSIGTEGYTF. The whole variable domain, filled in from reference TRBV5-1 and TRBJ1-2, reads KAGVTQTPRYLIKTRGQQVTLSCSPISGHRSVSWYQQTPGQGLQFLFEYFSETQRNKGNFPGRFSGRQFSNSRSEMNVSTLELGDSALYLCASSIGTEGYTFGSGTRLTVV.

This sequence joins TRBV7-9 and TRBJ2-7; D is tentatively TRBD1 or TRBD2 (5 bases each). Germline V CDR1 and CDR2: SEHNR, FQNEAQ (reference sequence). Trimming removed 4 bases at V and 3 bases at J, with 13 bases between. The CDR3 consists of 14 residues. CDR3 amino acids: CASSSRDGYYEQYF. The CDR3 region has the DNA TGTGCCAGCAGCTCCCGGGACGGGTACTACGAGCAGTACTTC.

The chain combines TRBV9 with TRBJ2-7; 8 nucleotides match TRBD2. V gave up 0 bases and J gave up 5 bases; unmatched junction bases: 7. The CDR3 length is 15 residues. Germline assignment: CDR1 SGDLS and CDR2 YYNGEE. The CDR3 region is CASSVGGTRLDEQYF. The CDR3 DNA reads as TGTGCCAGCAGCGTAGGAGGGACTAGGCTGGACGAGCAGTACTTC.

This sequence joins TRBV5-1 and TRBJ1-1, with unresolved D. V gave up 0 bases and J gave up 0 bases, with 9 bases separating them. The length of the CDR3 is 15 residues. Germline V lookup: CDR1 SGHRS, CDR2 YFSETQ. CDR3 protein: CASSLESHLNTEAFF. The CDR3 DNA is TGCGCCAGCAGCTTGGAAAGCCACTTGAACACTGAAGCTTTCTTT.

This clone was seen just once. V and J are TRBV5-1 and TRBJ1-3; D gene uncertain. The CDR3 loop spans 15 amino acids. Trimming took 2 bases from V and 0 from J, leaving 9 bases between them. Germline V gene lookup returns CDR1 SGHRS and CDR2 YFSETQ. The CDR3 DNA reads TGCGCCAGCAGCTTAACATCGAGCTCTGGAAACACCATATATTTT. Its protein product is CASSLTSSSGNTIYF.

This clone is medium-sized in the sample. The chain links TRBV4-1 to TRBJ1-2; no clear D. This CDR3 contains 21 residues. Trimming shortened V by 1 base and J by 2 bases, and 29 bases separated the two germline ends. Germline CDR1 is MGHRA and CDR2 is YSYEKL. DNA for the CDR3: TGCGCCAGCAGCCAAGCGATCCCCTCAACAATCAAAATCGGGAGAAACTATGGCTACACCTTC. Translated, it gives CASSQAIPSTIKIGRNYGYTF.

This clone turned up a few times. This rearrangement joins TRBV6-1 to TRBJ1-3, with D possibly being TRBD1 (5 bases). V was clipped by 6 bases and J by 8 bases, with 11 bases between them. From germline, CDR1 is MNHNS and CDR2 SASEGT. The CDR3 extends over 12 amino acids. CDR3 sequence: CASSRRGDTIYF. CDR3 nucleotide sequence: TGTGCCAGCAGCCGACGGGGGGACACCATATATTTT.

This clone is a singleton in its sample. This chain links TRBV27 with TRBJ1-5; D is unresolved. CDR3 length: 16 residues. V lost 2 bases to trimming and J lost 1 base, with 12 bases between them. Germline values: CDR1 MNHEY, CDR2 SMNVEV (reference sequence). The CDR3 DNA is TGTGCCAGCAGTTTACATATACCGGGGAGCAATCAGCCCCAGCATTTT. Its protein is CASSLHIPGSNQPQHF.

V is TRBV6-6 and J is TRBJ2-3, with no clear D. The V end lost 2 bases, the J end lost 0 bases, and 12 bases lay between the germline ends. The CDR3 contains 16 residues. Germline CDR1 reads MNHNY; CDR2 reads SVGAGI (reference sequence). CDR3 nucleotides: TGTGCCAGCAGTTACACCCAAAGGATAAGCACAGATACGCAGTATTTT. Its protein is CASSYTQRISTDTQYF.

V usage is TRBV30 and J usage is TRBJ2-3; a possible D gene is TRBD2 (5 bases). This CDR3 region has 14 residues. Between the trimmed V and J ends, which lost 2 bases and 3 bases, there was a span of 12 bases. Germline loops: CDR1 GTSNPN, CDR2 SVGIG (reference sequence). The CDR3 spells CAWSLSRGTDTQYF. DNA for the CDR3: TGTGCCTGGAGTCTCTCCCGGGGAACAGATACGCAGTATTTT.

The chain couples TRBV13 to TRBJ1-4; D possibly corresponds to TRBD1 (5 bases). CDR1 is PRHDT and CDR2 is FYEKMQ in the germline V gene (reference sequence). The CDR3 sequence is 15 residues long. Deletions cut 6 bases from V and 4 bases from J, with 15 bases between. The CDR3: CASRNNRDDNEKLFF. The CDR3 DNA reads TGTGCCAGCAGGAATAATCGGGACGATAATGAAAAACTGTTTTTT.

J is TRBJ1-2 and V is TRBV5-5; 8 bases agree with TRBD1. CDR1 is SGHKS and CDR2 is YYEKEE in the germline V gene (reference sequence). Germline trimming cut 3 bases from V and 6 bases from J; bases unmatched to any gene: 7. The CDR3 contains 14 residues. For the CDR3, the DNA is TGTGCCAGCAGCTCCTACCAGGGGGCAGATGGCTACACCTTC. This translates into CASSSYQGADGYTF.

In DNA form, the CDR3 reads TGCAGCGTTGAAGATCCTTCGGGCGGTTCTTGGGAGACCCAGTACTTC. Translating it yields CSVEDPSGGSWETQYF. The rearrangement uses TRBV29-1 and TRBJ2-5; D ambiguous. The CDR3 is 16 residues long. Germline lookup yields CDR1 SQVTM and CDR2 ANQGSEA. Trimming cost V 0 bases and J 5 bases, with 19 bases left between them. Full variable domain (rest looked up from reference TRBV29-1 and TRBJ2-5): SAVISQKPSRDICQRGTSLTIQCQVDSQVTMMFWYRQQPGQSLTLIATANQGSEATYESGFVIDKFPISRPNLTFSTLTVSNMSPEDSSIYLCSVEDPSGGSWETQYFGPGTRLLVL.

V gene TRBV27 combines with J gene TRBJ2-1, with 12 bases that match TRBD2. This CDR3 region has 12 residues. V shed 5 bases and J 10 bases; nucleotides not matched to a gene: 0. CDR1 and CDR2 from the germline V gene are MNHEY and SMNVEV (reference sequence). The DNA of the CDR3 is TGTGCCAGCAGTGGACTAGCGGGGGAGCAGTTCTTC. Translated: CASSGLAGEQFF.

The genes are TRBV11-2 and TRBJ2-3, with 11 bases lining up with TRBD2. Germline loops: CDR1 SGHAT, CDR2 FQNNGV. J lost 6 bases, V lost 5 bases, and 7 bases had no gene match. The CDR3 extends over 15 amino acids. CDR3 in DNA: TGTGCCAGCAGCGTTAGCGGGGGGGCTGTGGATACGCAGTATTTT. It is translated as CASSVSGGAVDTQYF.

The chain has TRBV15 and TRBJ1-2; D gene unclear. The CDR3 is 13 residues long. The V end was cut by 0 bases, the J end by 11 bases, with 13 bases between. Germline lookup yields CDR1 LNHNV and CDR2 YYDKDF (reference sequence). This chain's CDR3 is CATSRDKTSSYTF. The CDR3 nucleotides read TGTGCCACCAGCAGAGATAAGACCAGCAGTTACACCTTC.

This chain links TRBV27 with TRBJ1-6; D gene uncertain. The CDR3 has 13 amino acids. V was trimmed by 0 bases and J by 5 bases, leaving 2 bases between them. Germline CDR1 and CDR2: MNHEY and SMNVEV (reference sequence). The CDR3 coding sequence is TGTGCCAGCAGTTTATCTCATAATTCACCCCTCCACTTT. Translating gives CASSLSHNSPLHF.

The CDR3 spells CATDDRGLNEQYF. In nucleotides, the CDR3 is TGTGCCACCGACGACAGGGGGCTGAACGAGCAGTACTTC. This chain links TRBV6-5 with TRBJ2-7, with TRBD1 matching 10 bases. V dropped 10 bases and J dropped 5; count of bases not matched to a gene: 8. Germline V gene sequence: CDR1 MNHEY, CDR2 SVGAGI. The CDR3 is made up of 13 amino acids.

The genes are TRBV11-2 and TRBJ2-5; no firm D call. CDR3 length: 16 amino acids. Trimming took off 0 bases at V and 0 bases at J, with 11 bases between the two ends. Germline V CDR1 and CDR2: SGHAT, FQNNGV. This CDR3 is CASSLDLAGNQETQYF. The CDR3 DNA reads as TGTGCCAGCAGCTTAGATCTCGCCGGTAACCAAGAGACCCAGTACTTC. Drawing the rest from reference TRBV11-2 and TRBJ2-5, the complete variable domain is EAGVAQSPRYKIIEKRQSVAFWCNPISGHATLYWYQQILGQGPKLLIQFQNNGVVDDSQLPKDRFSAERLKGVDSTLKIQPAKLEDSAVYLCASSLDLAGNQETQYFGPGTRLLVL.

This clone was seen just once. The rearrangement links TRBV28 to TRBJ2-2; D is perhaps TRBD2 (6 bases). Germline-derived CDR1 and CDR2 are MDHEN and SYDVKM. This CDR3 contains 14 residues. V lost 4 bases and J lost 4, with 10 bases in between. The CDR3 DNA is TGTGCCAGCAGTTATACGCGGGGCACCGGGGAGCTGTTTTTT. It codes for CASSYTRGTGELFF.

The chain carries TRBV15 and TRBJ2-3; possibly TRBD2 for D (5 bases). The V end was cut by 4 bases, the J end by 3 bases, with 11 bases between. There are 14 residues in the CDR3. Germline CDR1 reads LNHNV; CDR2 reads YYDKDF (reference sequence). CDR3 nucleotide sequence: TGTGCCACCAGCAAGCTCCGGGGAACAGATACGCAGTATTTT. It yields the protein CATSKLRGTDTQYF.

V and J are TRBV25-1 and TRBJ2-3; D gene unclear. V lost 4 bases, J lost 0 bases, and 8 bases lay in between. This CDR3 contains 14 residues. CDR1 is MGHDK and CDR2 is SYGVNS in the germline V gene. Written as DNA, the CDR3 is TGTGCCAGCAGTGGTCTACCAAGCACAGATACGCAGTATTTT. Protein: CASSGLPSTDTQYF.

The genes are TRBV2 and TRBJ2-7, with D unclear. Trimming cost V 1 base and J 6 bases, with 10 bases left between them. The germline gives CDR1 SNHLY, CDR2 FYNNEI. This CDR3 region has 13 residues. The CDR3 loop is CASSEGQAFEQYF. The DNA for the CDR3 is TGTGCCAGCAGTGAAGGCCAGGCTTTCGAGCAGTACTTC.